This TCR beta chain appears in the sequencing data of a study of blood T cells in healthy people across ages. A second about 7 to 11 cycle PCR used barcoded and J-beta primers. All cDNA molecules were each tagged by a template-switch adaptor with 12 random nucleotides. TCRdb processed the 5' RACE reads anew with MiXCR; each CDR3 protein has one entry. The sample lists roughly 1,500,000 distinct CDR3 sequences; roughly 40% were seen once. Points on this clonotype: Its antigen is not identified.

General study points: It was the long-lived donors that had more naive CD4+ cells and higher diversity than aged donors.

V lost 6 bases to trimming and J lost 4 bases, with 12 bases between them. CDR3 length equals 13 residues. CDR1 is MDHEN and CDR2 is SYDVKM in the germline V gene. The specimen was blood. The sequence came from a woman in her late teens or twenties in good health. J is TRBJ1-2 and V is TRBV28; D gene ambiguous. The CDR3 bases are TGTGCCAGCAGATACACAAATCCCTATGGCTACACCTTC. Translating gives CASRYTNPYGYTF.